One T cell receptor beta chain is described in this entry. Using immunoSEQ multiplex PCR, the repertoire was profiled, and TCRdb retains in-frame clones only, with some absent. The data show tens of thousands of clones, with approximately 88% seen just once and over 0.55% held by the top ten. CDR1 LNHDA and CDR2 SQIVND come from the germline V gene (reference sequence). V gave up 6 bases and J gave up 2 bases, with 18 bases separating them. This CDR3 spans 16 amino acids. This specimen comes from a study of OX40 agonist ivuxolimab in advanced cancers. The sequence was collected from an adult with an advanced solid tumor such as melanoma, head and neck, liver or kidney cancer. This chain joins TRBV19 and TRBJ2-3; D is uncertain. The material was CD4+ or CD8+ T cells sorted from blood, obtained in a trial of the OX40 agonist ivuxolimab. The CDR3 nucleotides are TGTGCCAGTAGGGGTATTGCTACTCCTGACACAGATACGCAGTATTTT. As protein: CASRGIATPDTDTQYF.